The 31 T cell receptor beta chains in this list originate from one sample, sequenced in a study of cytomegalovirus exposure and HLA in healthy donors (dated by TCRdb to about 2017). Libraries were built with the immunoSEQ multiplex PCR assay. Not all clones reach the TCRdb copy of this immuneACCESS table, which keeps in-frame sequences only. Checked studies attribute under half of the gap to unresolved V genes and leave the rest unexplained. The sample table contains 150,000 to 250,000 clones; only one count was recorded for 84% of them. The ten largest clones add up to roughly an eighth of the sample. The specimen sequenced was PBMCs. The source of these receptors is a woman in her twenties or thirties in good health and CMV-seropositive.

This chain uses TRBV5-1 with TRBJ2-7, with D perhaps TRBD1 (6 bases). Germline lookup yields CDR1 SGHRS and CDR2 YFSETQ. The CDR3 covers 12 residues. V gave up 3 bases and J gave up 4 bases, with 8 bases separating them. CDR3 residues: CASSYDRYEQYF. The CDR3 DNA is TGCGCCAGCAGCTATGACAGGTACGAGCAGTACTTC.

The V call is TRBV13, the J call TRBJ2-3, with a possible D match to TRBD2 (6 bases). The CDR3 covers 17 residues. Germline loops: CDR1 PRHDT, CDR2 FYEKMQ (reference sequence). V was trimmed by 5 bases and J by 5 bases, leaving 23 bases between them. CDR3 in amino acids: CASSPTSMEGPGDTQYF. CDR3 sequence (DNA): TGTGCCAGCAGCCCTACCTCAATGGAGGGCCCAGGAGATACGCAGTATTTT.

CDR3 in amino acids: CASSEERTDYGNTIYF. DNA for the CDR3: TGTGCCAGCAGTGAAGAGAGGACAGATTATGGAAACACCATATATTTT. This chain joins TRBV6-1 and TRBJ1-3, with D possibly TRBD1 on 6 matching bases. The CDR3 is 16 amino acids. Trimming cost V 1 base and J 3 bases, with 13 bases left between them. From germline, CDR1 is MNHNS and CDR2 SASEGT.

This chain connects TRBV2 to TRBJ2-7; TRBD2 is a possible D gene (5 bases). CDR1 and CDR2 from the germline V gene are SNHLY and FYNNEI. V lost 5 bases and J 4 bases, leaving 18 bases between the germline ends. This CDR3 contains 15 residues. The CDR3 bases are TGTGCCAGCAGTTCCACTGGCCGTAGCGAATACGAGCAGTACTTC. Residues: CASSSTGRSEYEQYF.

V is TRBV7-9 and J is TRBJ2-5; D is ambiguous. V was pared by 4 bases and J by 2 bases, with 8 bases between. The CDR3 is 13 residues long. The germline CDR1 and CDR2 sequences are SEHNR and FQNEAQ (reference sequence). CDR3 bases: TGTGCCAGCAGCTCCCCCGGTCAAGAGACCCAGTACTTC. Its protein is CASSSPGQETQYF.

The V and J genes are TRBV5-5 and TRBJ2-7; the match to TRBD1 covers 9 bases. The CDR3 length is 13 residues. CDR1 is SGHKS and CDR2 is YYEKEE in the germline V gene (reference sequence). With V trimmed by 4 bases and J by 6 bases, 5 bases remained unmatched. The CDR3 loop reads CASSTTGGGEQYF. Here the CDR3 DNA reads TGTGCCAGCAGCACTACAGGGGGCGGCGAGCAGTACTTC.

The J gene is TRBJ1-4, the V gene TRBV28; TRBD1 agrees at 7 bases. V shed 8 bases, J shed 7 bases, and the junction held 10 bases outside the gene matches. Germline V CDR1 and CDR2: MDHEN, SYDVKM. The CDR3 runs 14 residues. The chain's CDR3 is CASEDRSGGEKLFF. CDR3 bases: TGTGCCAGCGAGGACAGGTCCGGGGGTGAAAAACTGTTTTTT.

The rearrangement uses TRBV14 and TRBJ2-7, with D unclear. The CDR3 spans 14 residues. V was pared by 1 base and J by 6 bases, with 13 bases between. Germline values: CDR1 SGHDN, CDR2 FVKESK. CDR3 coding DNA: TGTGCCAGCAGCCAAGTTAGCCCTACACCCGAGCAGTACTTC. Amino acid sequence: CASSQVSPTPEQYF.

The CDR3 nucleotides are TGTGCCAGCAGCGGTAGGACAGGGTGGGAGCAGTACTTC. As protein: CASSGRTGWEQYF. The chain combines TRBV28 with TRBJ2-7; 8 positions match TRBD1. This CDR3 spans 13 amino acids. Trimming took 6 bases from V and 7 from J; bases not matched to a gene: 8. The germline V gene has CDR1 MDHEN and CDR2 SYDVKM.

V and J are TRBV25-1 and TRBJ2-3, with TRBD1 as a possible D gene (5 bases). With 1 base removed from V and 11 bases from J, the gap between germline ends came to 22 bases. The CDR3 is 16 amino acids. Germline V gene lookup returns CDR1 MGHDK and CDR2 SYGVNS. The CDR3 reads CASSESGRVRISGQYF. For the CDR3, the DNA is TGTGCCAGCAGTGAATCGGGCAGGGTGAGGATAAGTGGGCAGTATTTT.

V and J are TRBV15 and TRBJ1-5, with D maybe TRBD1 (5 bases). Between the trimmed V and J ends, which lost 4 bases and 4 bases, there was a span of 20 bases. Looked up from germline, CDR1 is LNHNV and CDR2 is YYDKDF (reference sequence). The CDR3 covers 17 residues. The CDR3 DNA follows: TGTGCCACCAGCACCGGGGGTAGCCTTCGGGGTAATCAGCCCCAGCATTTT. It encodes CATSTGGSLRGNQPQHF.

The rearrangement joins TRBV18 to TRBJ1-5, with D hard to call. There are 15 residues in the CDR3. Trimming stripped 3 bases from V and 5 bases from J, with 14 bases between. Germline-derived CDR1 and CDR2 are KGHSH and LQKENI. CDR3 sequence reads: CASSPDSNRDQPQHF. CDR3 nucleotides: TGTGCCAGCTCACCGGACTCGAACCGGGATCAGCCCCAGCATTTT. Drawing the rest from reference TRBV18 and TRBJ1-5, the complete variable domain is NAGVMQNPRHLVRRRGQEARLRCSPMKGHSHVYWYRQLPEEGLKFMVYLQKENIIDESGMPKERFSAEFPKEGPSILRIQQVVRGDSAAYFCASSPDSNRDQPQHFGDGTRLSIL.

The V call is TRBV5-6, the J call TRBJ1-1; D remains unclear. Per germline, CDR1 SGHDT and CDR2 YYEEEE. The CDR3 totals 12 residues. The V end lost 2 bases, the J end lost 8 bases, and 10 bases lay between the germline ends. DNA for the CDR3: TGTGCCAGCAGCTTCGGACTGGCCGAAGCTTTCTTT. Translated, it gives CASSFGLAEAFF.

This chain connects TRBV6-5 to TRBJ2-7; D call uncertain. The CDR3 has 11 amino acids. Deletions cut 8 bases from V and 4 bases from J, with 9 bases between. Germline V lookup: CDR1 MNHEY, CDR2 SVGAGI. The CDR3 sequence is CASEANYEQYF. In DNA, the CDR3 is TGTGCCAGCGAAGCCAATTACGAGCAGTACTTC.

The chain joins TRBV9 to TRBJ1-1; 9 bases match TRBD1. CDR3 length equals 15 residues. Trimming removed 4 bases from V and 5 bases from J; junction bases left unmatched: 9. The V gene's germline CDR1 is SGDLS and CDR2 YYNGEE. The CDR3 nucleotides read TGTGCCAGCAGCCCTATCGTACAGGGGGCAACTGAAGCTTTCTTT. As protein: CASSPIVQGATEAFF.

This chain connects TRBV28 to TRBJ1-2; D is possibly TRBD1 (6 bases). CDR1 and CDR2 from the germline V gene are MDHEN and SYDVKM. Deletions cut 4 bases from V and 4 bases from J, with 13 bases between. The CDR3 spans 14 residues. The DNA for the CDR3 is TGTGCCAGCAGTTCCGGGACAAAAATCTATGGCTACACCTTC. Protein sequence: CASSSGTKIYGYTF.

V gene TRBV6-1 combines with J gene TRBJ2-1; TRBD1 matches 7 bases. The CDR3 consists of 16 residues. The germline V gene has CDR1 MNHNS and CDR2 SASEGT. Trimming took 4 bases from V and 0 from J; bases not matched to a gene: 6. DNA for the CDR3: TGTGCCAGCAGTGGGCGACAGGGAAGCTCCTACAATGAGCAGTTCTTC. Protein sequence: CASSGRQGSSYNEQFF.

The chain combines TRBV5-1 with TRBJ1-2, with D tentatively TRBD1 (5 bases). The germline gives CDR1 SGHRS, CDR2 YFSETQ. CDR3 length equals 13 residues. V was clipped by 4 bases and J by 8 bases, with 15 bases between them. CDR3 protein: CASSLGGLEGYTF. The CDR3 coding sequence is TGCGCCAGCAGCCTGGGGGGACTGGAAGGCTACACCTTC.

V usage is TRBV27 and J usage is TRBJ2-1; TRBD2 aligns across 8 bases. Germline CDR1 is MNHEY and CDR2 is SMNVEV (reference sequence). The V gene end was trimmed by 4 bases and the J gene end by 5 bases; junction bases not matched to a gene: 10. The CDR3 totals 16 residues. Here the CDR3 DNA reads TGTGCCAGCAGTTCTCCGGGGCGGGGGGCACACAATGAGCAGTTCTTC. Translated: CASSSPGRGAHNEQFF.

The V and J genes are TRBV29-1 and TRBJ2-5, with 11 bases identical to TRBD1. CDR1 is SQVTM, CDR2 ANQGSEA, per germline. Trimming cost V 5 bases and J 5 bases; bases outside gene matches: 7. The CDR3 is made up of 14 amino acids. The CDR3 here is CSVLRDRGIETQYF. In DNA, the CDR3 is TGCAGCGTTCTCCGGGACAGGGGGATCGAGACCCAGTACTTC.

The chain uses TRBV18 and TRBJ2-1, with 14 nucleotides matching TRBD2. CDR3 length: 17 amino acids. From germline, CDR1 is KGHSH and CDR2 LQKENI. V was pared by 3 bases and J by 6 bases, with 7 bases of the junction left unmatched. Here the CDR3 DNA reads TGTGCCAGCTCACCCGGAACCGGACTAGCGGGAGGCAATGAGCAGTTCTTC. This translates into CASSPGTGLAGGNEQFF.

The CDR3 loop reads CASSQAATPHEQYF. CDR3 bases: TGCGCCAGCAGCCAAGCTGCGACACCCCACGAGCAGTACTTC. V usage is TRBV4-1 and J usage is TRBJ2-7, with D uncertain. The germline V and J ends were trimmed by 1 base and 5 bases, with 12 bases remaining between them. Germline CDR1 and CDR2: MGHRA and YSYEKL. CDR3 length: 14 amino acids.

This clone has just a few counts. The chain links TRBV10-3 to TRBJ1-5; D possibly corresponds to TRBD1 (5 bases). Germline values: CDR1 ENHRY, CDR2 SYGVKD. The CDR3 consists of 13 residues. Deletions cut 7 bases from V and 7 bases from J, with 14 bases between. The CDR3 protein is CAITGGGRQPQHF. The CDR3 DNA follows: TGTGCCATCACGGGCGGGGGTCGGCAGCCCCAGCATTTT.

V usage is TRBV6-5 and J usage is TRBJ2-7, with D possibly being TRBD1 (5 bases). Germline assignment: CDR1 MNHEY and CDR2 SVGAGI. There are 15 residues in the CDR3. Deletions cut 0 bases from V and 3 bases from J, with 12 bases between. CDR3 in DNA: TGTGCCAGCAGTTACTCTGGTGACAGCCGCTACGAGCAGTACTTC. It translates to CASSYSGDSRYEQYF.

The chain recombines TRBV4-1 with TRBJ2-7; 7 bases agree with TRBD1. There are 17 residues in the CDR3. J gave up 5 bases and V 0 bases, and 13 bases lay outside the gene matches. The germline V gene encodes CDR1 MGHRA and CDR2 YSYEKL. Written as DNA, the CDR3 is TGCGCCAGCAGCCAAGATGCCCTGTACAGGGGCGTGAACGAGCAGTACTTC. The encoded protein is CASSQDALYRGVNEQYF.

The V call is TRBV9, the J call TRBJ2-2; a possible D gene is TRBD1 (6 bases). The CDR3 sequence is 15 residues long. Trimming left V 2 bases short and J 5 bases short, with 13 bases between. Germline lookup yields CDR1 SGDLS and CDR2 YYNGEE. The CDR3 sequence is CASSVRSGVTGELFF. The CDR3 DNA follows: TGTGCCAGCAGCGTCCGATCAGGGGTGACCGGGGAGCTGTTTTTT.

The chain links TRBV6-1 to TRBJ1-2, with 7 bases that match TRBD1. V lost 6 bases and J lost 3; bases outside the gene matches: 4. This CDR3 has 13 amino acids. Germline CDR1 is MNHNS and CDR2 is SASEGT. CDR3 nucleotide sequence: TGTGCCAGCAGCAACGACAGGGACTATGGCTACACCTTC. This sequence encodes CASSNDRDYGYTF.

The chain recombines TRBV9 with TRBJ1-5; D call uncertain. The CDR3 spans 13 residues. Germline assignment: CDR1 SGDLS and CDR2 YYNGEE. The germline V and J ends were trimmed by 0 bases and 7 bases, with 8 bases remaining between them. In nucleotides, the CDR3 is TGTGCCAGCAGCGTAGGGATGCGGCAGCCCCAGCATTTT. It specifies CASSVGMRQPQHF.

The rearrangement joins TRBV29-1 to TRBJ1-3, with no clear D. Germline V gene lookup returns CDR1 SQVTM and CDR2 ANQGSEA. The CDR3 covers 12 residues. With 4 bases removed from V and 3 bases from J, the gap between germline ends came to 7 bases. The DNA of the CDR3 is TGCAGCGTTGTTATTGTTGGAAACACCATATATTTT. Protein: CSVVIVGNTIYF.

Written as DNA, the CDR3 is TGCAGCGTCGGCGCGGGGGGGAACAATCAGCCCCAGCATTTT. Translation: CSVGAGGNNQPQHF. The chain couples TRBV29-1 to TRBJ1-5, with D possibly being TRBD1 (5 bases). Germline V gene lookup returns CDR1 SQVTM and CDR2 ANQGSEA. Trimming removed 6 bases at V and 3 bases at J, with 15 bases between. The CDR3 loop spans 14 amino acids.

The rearrangement links TRBV2 to TRBJ2-7, with a possible D match to TRBD1 (6 bases). This CDR3 is built from 13 residues. V lost 5 bases, J lost 7 bases, and 15 bases lay in between. CDR1 SNHLY and CDR2 FYNNEI come from the germline V gene. CDR3 nucleotide sequence: TGTGCCAGCAGTACCCTCCGGGACACGGAGCAGTACTTC. Its translation: CASSTLRDTEQYF.